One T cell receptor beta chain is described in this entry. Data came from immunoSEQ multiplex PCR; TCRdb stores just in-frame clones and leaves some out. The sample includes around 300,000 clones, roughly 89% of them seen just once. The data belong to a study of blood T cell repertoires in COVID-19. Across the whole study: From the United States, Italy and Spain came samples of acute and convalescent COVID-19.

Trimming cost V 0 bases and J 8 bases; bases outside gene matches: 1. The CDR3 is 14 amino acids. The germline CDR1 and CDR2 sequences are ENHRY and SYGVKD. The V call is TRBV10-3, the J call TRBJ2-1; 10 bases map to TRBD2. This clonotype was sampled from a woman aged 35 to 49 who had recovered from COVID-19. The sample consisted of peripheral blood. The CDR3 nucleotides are TGTGCCATCAGTGAGTCCCTAGCGGGGGATGAGCAGTTCTTC. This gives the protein CAISESLAGDEQFF.